The 17 T cell receptor beta chains listed next were all sequenced from one sample in a study of cytomegalovirus exposure and HLA in healthy donors. This PCR relied on a set of 60 Vbeta primers and 13 Jbeta primers. Clones were sequenced by immunoSEQ multiplex PCR, and TCRdb holds only the in-frame ones, with some missing. This sample yields some 200,000 clones, of which over 65% are seen a single time; 0.63% belongs to the top ten. The sample was PBMCs. The receptors shown here come from a man between 18 and 29 years old in good health and CMV-seronegative.

This chain links TRBV7-3 with TRBJ2-5; 12 nucleotides line up with TRBD2. The CDR3 contains 16 residues. Germline V gene lookup returns CDR1 SGHTA and CDR2 FQGTGA. V trimming: 2 bases; J trimming: 7 bases; junction bases outside the gene matches: 8. Here the CDR3 reads CASSLATSGSVGTQYF. CDR3 coding DNA: TGTGCCAGCAGCTTAGCGACTAGCGGGAGTGTTGGGACCCAGTACTTC.

The rearrangement joins TRBV25-1 to TRBJ1-4; 7 bases are shared with TRBD1. The CDR3 length is 16 residues. V was pared by 3 bases and J by 3 bases, with 7 bases of the junction left unmatched. CDR1 is MGHDK and CDR2 is SYGVNS in the germline V gene. CDR3 amino acids: CASSDLRGRANEKLFF. The CDR3 DNA is TGTGCCAGCAGTGATTTAAGGGGGCGGGCTAATGAAAAACTGTTTTTT.

The chain couples TRBV30 to TRBJ1-2; D unclear. Germline assignment: CDR1 GTSNPN and CDR2 SVGIG (reference sequence). V gave up 8 bases and J gave up 8 bases, with 18 bases separating them. The CDR3 spans 12 residues. This CDR3 is CALGLPGRGYTF. The CDR3 region has the DNA TGTGCCCTCGGACTCCCCGGACGAGGCTACACCTTC.

The chain joins TRBV30 to TRBJ1-1; no reliable D call. V shed 3 bases and J shed 10 bases, with 18 bases lying between them. Germline values: CDR1 GTSNPN, CDR2 SVGIG (reference sequence). The CDR3 is 13 residues long. The CDR3 is CAWSSGGRWGAFF. CDR3 in DNA: TGTGCCTGGAGCTCGGGAGGAAGGTGGGGAGCTTTCTTT.

The rearrangement links TRBV30 to TRBJ2-3; 8 bases agree with TRBD1. V dropped 5 bases and J dropped 3; count of bases not matched to a gene: 4. In germline, CDR1 is GTSNPN, CDR2 SVGIG (reference sequence). The CDR3 covers 13 residues. In nucleotides, the CDR3 is TGTGCCTGGGGGACAGGTGTAACAGATACGCAGTATTTT. It translates to CAWGTGVTDTQYF.

This clone has just a few counts. This chain connects TRBV19 to TRBJ2-7; TRBD2 matches at 13 bases. Germline V gives CDR1 LNHDA, CDR2 SQIVND (reference sequence). The CDR3 length is 15 residues. V lost 4 bases, J lost 0 bases, and 0 bases stayed unmatched. The CDR3 loop is CASSRTSGSSYEQYF. The CDR3 DNA reads as TGTGCCAGTAGTAGGACTAGCGGGAGCTCCTACGAGCAGTACTTC.

This sequence joins TRBV29-1 and TRBJ1-3; D remains ambiguous. V lost 0 bases, J lost 4 bases, and 13 bases lay in between. From germline, CDR1 is SQVTM and CDR2 ANQGSEA. This CDR3 is 15 amino acids long. Here the CDR3 DNA reads TGCAGCGTTGAAGAGGGAGGCAGATCCGGAAACACCATATATTTT. This codes for CSVEEGGRSGNTIYF.

This clone has a handful of counts. This sequence joins TRBV30 and TRBJ1-5, with unresolved D. The germline V and J ends were trimmed by 0 bases and 4 bases, with 4 bases remaining between them. CDR3 size: 12 residues. Per germline, CDR1 GTSNPN and CDR2 SVGIG (reference sequence). This CDR3 reads CAWSVRNQPQHF. CDR3 nucleotide sequence: TGTGCCTGGAGTGTACGGAATCAGCCCCAGCATTTT.

The chain is built from TRBV19 and TRBJ2-7, with 9 bases fitting TRBD1. Germline values: CDR1 LNHDA, CDR2 SQIVND (reference sequence). J lost 3 bases, V lost 6 bases, and 3 bases had no gene match. CDR3 length: 13 residues. CDR3 bases: TGTGCCAGTAGGGGACAGGGATACTACGAGCAGTACTTC. Translation: CASRGQGYYEQYF.

V and J are TRBV5-1 and TRBJ2-7; no clear D. V was cut by 1 base and J by 2 bases, with 7 bases left in between. Germline CDR1 reads SGHRS; CDR2 reads YFSETQ. CDR3 length: 13 residues. CDR3 residues: CASSLFSAYEQYF. The CDR3 bases are TGCGCCAGCAGCTTGTTCAGCGCCTACGAGCAGTACTTC.

The chain has TRBV4-1 and TRBJ2-3, with D perhaps TRBD2 (7 bases). V lost 1 base and J 2 bases, leaving 13 bases between the germline ends. Per germline, CDR1 MGHRA and CDR2 YSYEKL. This CDR3 region has 16 residues. Here the CDR3 reads CASSQGRGALTDTQYF. CDR3 DNA sequence: TGCGCCAGCAGCCAAGGCCGGGGGGCACTCACAGATACGCAGTATTTT.

Only one count was recorded for this clone. The chain combines TRBV2 with TRBJ2-7, with D perhaps TRBD2 (5 bases). The V gene's germline CDR1 is SNHLY and CDR2 FYNNEI. Between the trimmed V and J ends, which lost 1 base and 5 bases, there was a span of 12 bases. CDR3 size: 14 residues. The CDR3 region is CASSEVGGSHEQYF. The DNA for the CDR3 is TGTGCCAGCAGTGAAGTAGGCGGGTCCCACGAGCAGTACTTC. Full variable domain (missing parts from reference TRBV2 and TRBJ2-7): EPEVTQTPSHQVTQMGQEVILRCVPISNHLYFYWYRQILGQKVEFLVSFYNNEISEKSEIFDDQFSVERPDGSNFTLKIRSTKLEDSAMYFCASSEVGGSHEQYFGPGTRLTVT.

In nucleotides, the CDR3 is TGTGCCAGCAGCTTGCCGGGACTAGCGGGGGTCGAGCAGTACTTC. Translated, it gives CASSLPGLAGVEQYF. The V gene is TRBV5-6, the J gene TRBJ2-7; 14 positions agree with TRBD2. This CDR3 has 15 residues. Germline loops: CDR1 SGHDT, CDR2 YYEEEE. Losses at the gene ends were 1 base for V and 6 bases for J; bases not matched to a gene: 3.

This chain joins TRBV6-1 and TRBJ1-3, with D unclear. V dropped 3 bases and J dropped 2 bases, with 8 bases sitting between them. The CDR3 is 14 amino acids. Germline V lookup: CDR1 MNHNS, CDR2 SASEGT. The CDR3 nucleotides read TGTGCCAGCAGTGACCTGGTAGCTGGAAACACCATATATTTT. It is translated as CASSDLVAGNTIYF.

The chain uses TRBV30 and TRBJ1-4; 7 nucleotides agree with TRBD1. This CDR3 is 15 amino acids long. Germline V lookup: CDR1 GTSNPN, CDR2 SVGIG (reference sequence). With V trimmed by 0 bases and J by 3 bases, 4 bases remained unmatched. DNA for the CDR3: TGTGCCTGGAGTGTAGGGGGCGTCTCTAATGAAAAACTGTTTTTT. Protein: CAWSVGGVSNEKLFF.

The chain uses TRBV28 and TRBJ2-7; 7 positions agree with TRBD2. CDR1 MDHEN and CDR2 SYDVKM come from the germline V gene. The CDR3 has 17 amino acids. The V segment lost 3 bases and the J segment 2 bases; nucleotides outside the gene matches: 13. DNA for the CDR3: TGTGCCAGCAGTTTCTGGGGAAGGGGAGGGTCACCCTACGAGCAGTACTTC. This translates into CASSFWGRGGSPYEQYF.

The rearrangement joins TRBV5-4 to TRBJ2-5; D perhaps matches TRBD2 (5 bases). With the DNA end fitting TRBJ2-7 better, the J assignment may be wrong. Germline assignment: CDR1 SGHNT and CDR2 YYREEE (reference sequence). This CDR3 has 13 amino acids. The CDR3 here is CASSLVSGVEQYF. CDR3 in DNA: TGTGCCAGCAGCTTGGTTTCCGGGGTCGAGCAGTACTTC.